Listed below are T cell receptor beta chains from one sample, sequenced in a study of blood T cell repertoires in COVID-19. Sequencing was performed with immunoSEQ multiplex PCR; in TCRdb, only in-frame clones are kept and a portion is missing. The table records 50,000 to 55,000 clones, 82% of them present only once. Sequencing was done on a sample of peripheral blood. These receptors were taken from a man of 80 years or more with COVID-19, enrolled during active disease. The CDR3 runs from the conserved cysteine through the conserved F or W. Fields, in order: J gene, V gene, CDR3 protein.

TRBJ2-1 | TRBV7-2 | CASSAGTGGLNEQFF
TRBJ1-2 | TRBV27 | CASRRTANYGYTF
TRBJ1-1 | TRBV6-2/TRBV6-3 | CASSYGPDGDTEAFF
TRBJ1-1 | TRBV3-1/TRBV3-2 | CASSQAGSEAFF
TRBJ1-3 | TRBV27 | CASTAGGFSGNTIYF
TRBJ1-4 | TRBV9 | CASSSPGPGEKLFF
TRBJ1-5 | TRBV24-1 | CATSDRTGKGLNQPQHF
TRBJ1-2 | TRBV6-5 | CASSRQNINYGYTF
TRBJ1-2 | TRBV24-1 | CATSDGEGYGYTF
TRBJ1-2 | TRBV18 | CASSPSPDRINGYTF
TRBJ2-2 | TRBV27 | CASSLLQYRGGTGELFF
TRBJ1-1 | TRBV20-1 | CSARRNTEAFF
TRBJ1-1 | TRBV3-1/TRBV3-2 | CASSPDGYTEAFF
TRBJ1-1 | TRBV18 | CASSPREGRNTEAFF
TRBJ1-4 | TRBV5-1 | CASSSGTGWGEKLFF
TRBJ1-4 | TRBV11-2 | CASSLGFSWGPNEKLFF
TRBJ2-7 | TRBV29-1 | CSVEGGTTYEQYF
TRBJ1-1 | TRBV7-2 | CASSYRAGDTEAFF
TRBJ1-1 | TRBV30 | CAWGTGTMNTEAFF
TRBJ1-1 | TRBV5-4 | CASSAGRGRGGGTEAFF
TRBJ1-1 | TRBV6-1 | CASSDLQGNTEAFF
TRBJ2-1 | TRBV7-7 | CASSLGLFGEQFF
TRBJ2-2 | TRBV27 | CASSDSGGPQTGELFF
TRBJ1-1 | TRBV7-8 | CASSIILGGTEAFF
TRBJ1-1 | TRBV5-1 | CASSSGQGTEAFF
TRBJ1-2 | TRBV5-5 | CASSPGTTYGYTF
TRBJ2-5 | TRBV7-9 | CASSSTSGKETQYF
TRBJ2-7 | TRBV9 | CASSVEGLGYEQYF
TRBJ1-6 | TRBV3-1/TRBV3-2 | CASSQDGATNSPLHF
TRBJ2-7 | TRBV6-5 | CASRIGDRTYF
TRBJ2-1 | TRBV7-8 | CASSQGRQYNEQFF
TRBJ1-6 | TRBV4-3 | CASSLGQGERSPLHF
TRBJ2-7 | TRBV3-1/TRBV3-2 | CASSQELNRVADEQYF
TRBJ2-5 | TRBV7-7 | CASSVNGLRETQYF
TRBJ2-5 | TRBV5-5 | CASSLRTGPKRETQYF
TRBJ2-1 | TRBV9 | CASSPRTTANEQFF
TRBJ1-1 | TRBV27 | CASSLSLGVPNTEAFF
TRBJ1-1 | TRBV27 | CASTLGGAHTEAFF
TRBJ1-3 | TRBV6-1 | CASSEVRMELNGNTIYF